This TCR beta chain came from a study of cytomegalovirus exposure and HLA in healthy donors. The protocol was immunoSEQ multiplex PCR, while the TCRdb copy is restricted to in-frame clones and leaves out a portion. The table shows 140,000 to 150,000 clones, with approximately 90% occurring only once. Looked up from germline, CDR1 is WNHNN and CDR2 is SYGVQD (reference sequence). The CDR3 runs to 13 residues. Trimming pared 3 bases from V and 1 base from J, leaving 7 bases between. Notes on this clone: The target antigen is unknown.

General study points: TCR clusters originating in the first cohort tended to co-occur in the roughly 120 validation repertoires, according to a later analysis. Using the classifier, cytomegalovirus status was reportedly diagnosed with high specificity and sensitivity. In vitro testing confirmed a few CMV-associated chains as specific for CMV antigens. Listed as cytomegalovirus-associated were around 160 TCR beta chains.

Sequencing used PBMCs. This chain uses TRBV10-1 with TRBJ2-7, with no clear D. This receptor was obtained from a man younger than 30 in good health and CMV-seropositive. In DNA form, the CDR3 reads TGCGCCAGCAGTGATCCCTCGTCCTACGAGCAGTACTTC. This sequence encodes CASSDPSSYEQYF.